The 6 T cell receptor beta chains below come from one sample, sequenced in a study of OX40 agonist ivuxolimab in advanced cancers. Assay used: immunoSEQ multiplex PCR; TCRdb lists only in-frame clones, some missing. The repertoire includes some 63,000 clones, about four fifths of them detected once, and roughly 27% sits in the top ten. The sample here was CD4+ or CD8+ T cells sorted from blood, taken in a trial of the OX40 agonist ivuxolimab. All receptors come from an adult with an advanced solid tumor such as melanoma, head and neck, liver or kidney cancer.

The V call is TRBV11-3, the J call TRBJ2-3; possibly TRBD2 for D (6 bases). Trimming removed 3 bases at V and 2 bases at J, with 9 bases between. CDR3 length equals 14 residues. Germline CDR1 and CDR2: SGHNT and YENEEA. This CDR3 is CASSLRGYTDTQYF. CDR3 bases: TGTGCCAGCAGCTTGCGGGGTTACACAGATACGCAGTATTTT.

V usage is TRBV6-1 and J usage is TRBJ1-1; D gene ambiguous. Trimming removed 3 bases from V and 1 base from J, with 6 bases in between. Germline-derived CDR1 and CDR2 are MNHNS and SASEGT. The CDR3 has 13 amino acids. The DNA of the CDR3 is TGTGCCAGCAGTGACCAGCCGAACACTGAAGCTTTCTTT. Translating gives CASSDQPNTEAFF.

The chain combines TRBV7-2 with TRBJ1-1; possibly TRBD1 for D (5 bases). Trimming left V 1 base short and J 1 base short, with 13 bases between. The germline V gene has CDR1 SGHTA and CDR2 FQGNSA. The CDR3 is 16 residues long. The chain's CDR3 is CASSLGGGARNTEAFF. DNA of the CDR3: TGTGCCAGCAGCTTAGGAGGTGGGGCGCGGAACACTGAAGCTTTCTTT.

This clone occurred once. The chain uses TRBV6-5 and TRBJ2-1; tentatively, D is TRBD2 (5 bases). V dropped 2 bases and J dropped 10 bases, with 6 bases sitting between them. In germline, CDR1 is MNHEY, CDR2 SVGAGI. The CDR3 sequence is 11 residues long. The CDR3, as DNA: TGTGCCAGCAGTTACGAGGGAGAGCAGTTCTTC. Translation: CASSYEGEQFF.

This chain connects TRBV30 to TRBJ2-1, with TRBD2 matching over 8 bases. The CDR3 is 14 amino acids. With V trimmed by 4 bases and J by 3 bases, 5 bases remained unmatched. Germline loops: CDR1 GTSNPN, CDR2 SVGIG (reference sequence). In DNA form, the CDR3 reads TGTGCCTGGACCTCCGCGGGAGGCTACAATGAGCAGTTCTTC. The encoded protein is CAWTSAGGYNEQFF.

The chain's CDR3 is CASSPSGLDYGYTF. In DNA, the CDR3 is TGTGCCAGCTCACCTTCAGGGCTCGACTATGGCTACACCTTC. The chain recombines TRBV18 with TRBJ1-2, with a weak D call TRBD1 (5 bases). This CDR3 region has 14 residues. V was clipped by 3 bases and J by 3 bases, with 11 bases between them. The V gene's germline CDR1 is KGHSH and CDR2 LQKENI.